This passage covers 2 T cell receptor beta chains from one sample sequenced in a study of T cell responses to AZD1222 COVID-19 vaccine. Generated by immunoSEQ multiplex PCR, the TCRdb table keeps only in-frame clones and is missing some. The sample lists 75,000 to 95,000 clones, 80% to 90% seen once, with 13% in the top ten. Sequenced here: peripheral blood, sampled on day 0 of AZD1222 vaccination. Every receptor here comes from an adult in good health.

The chain employs TRBV11-3 and TRBJ1-1; D gene uncertain. V was shortened by 2 bases and J by 2 bases, with 6 bases between the two germline ends. From germline, CDR1 is SGHNT and CDR2 YENEEA. The CDR3 has 13 residues. In DNA, the CDR3 is TGTGCCAGCAGCTTACGAAGAAACACTGAAGCTTTCTTT. Its protein product is CASSLRRNTEAFF. Full variable domain (outside the CDR3, taken from reference TRBV11-3 and TRBJ1-1): EAGVVQSPRYKIIEKKQPVAFWCNPISGHNTLYWYLQNLGQGPELLIRYENEEAVDDSQLPKDRFSAERLKGVDSTLKIQPAELGDSAVYLCASSLRRNTEAFFGQGTRLTVV.

The chain couples TRBV9 to TRBJ1-1; possible D gene TRBD1, 5 bases. The V gene's germline CDR1 is SGDLS and CDR2 YYNGEE. CDR3 length: 16 residues. With 0 bases removed from V and 0 bases from J, the gap between germline ends came to 12 bases. The CDR3 spells CASSVEGGAMNTEAFF. The CDR3, as DNA: TGTGCCAGCAGCGTAGAGGGAGGGGCTATGAACACTGAAGCTTTCTTT. Together with reference TRBV9 and TRBJ1-1, the CDR3 gives the full variable domain: DSGVTQTPKHLITATGQRVTLRCSPRSGDLSVYWYQQSLDQGLQFLIQYYNGEERAKGNILERFSAQQFPDLHSELNLSSLELGDSALYFCASSVEGGAMNTEAFFGQGTRLTVV.